The clone carrying this T cell receptor (beta chain) turned up a few times. The antigen is not known. Each CDR3 protein gets one entry after TCRdb re-called the 5' RACE reads with MiXCR. The table lists about 530,000 distinct CDR3 sequences, about a fifth of them singletons. The data are from a study of identical twins. Study observations and caveats: Modelling approaches yielded underestimates of out-of-frame TCR alpha sharing between monozygotic twins. Beta clonotypes that were abundant in cord blood contained fewer insertions, a pattern absent from memory repertoires. Out-of-frame beta sequences exhibited a weaker degree of excess twin sharing.

These data also formed part of another study, on yellow fever vaccine responses in identical twins.

Material for sequencing was CD4+ T cells sorted from blood. This clonotype originated in a woman younger than 30 in good health.

This CDR3 is CASSLGLIPDTQYF. The CDR3 nucleotides read TGCGCCAGCAGCTTGGGACTTATTCCAGATACGCAGTATTTT. The chain couples TRBV5-1 to TRBJ2-3; D remains ambiguous. The germline V gene encodes CDR1 SGHRS and CDR2 YFSETQ. This CDR3 is built from 14 residues. The V and J ends lost 0 bases and 4 bases respectively, with 9 bases between them.